This TCR beta chain was recorded in a study of shared clonotypes between healthy human individuals. CDR1 is SGHTA and CDR2 is FQGNSA in the germline V gene. The CDR3 spans 15 residues. V was cut by 5 bases and J by 2 bases, with 16 bases left in between. Repertoires were generated with immunoSEQ multiplex PCR, while TCRdb's copy carries only in-frame clones and drops some. The table shows around 550,000 clones, with about 96% occurring only once. The clonotype was recovered from a woman aged 25 to 39 in good health. Sequencing used naive CD4+ T cells sorted from blood. Subset noted: CD45RA+ positively selected. The rearrangement links TRBV7-2 to TRBJ2-7; D gene ambiguous. The CDR3 bases are TGTGCCAGCAGCGAGTTCAGACAACTTCCCTACGAGCAGTACTTC. As protein: CASSEFRQLPYEQYF.